This T cell receptor (beta chain) originates from a study of siplizumab effects on memory and regulatory T cells. This clone was seen once. Data came from immunoSEQ multiplex PCR; TCRdb stores just in-frame clones and leaves some out. This table has 50,000 or so clones, about 97% appearing once. Trimming took 5 bases from V and 5 from J; bases not matched to a gene: 7. The CDR3 sequence is 15 residues long. Germline loops: CDR1 LNHDA, CDR2 SQIVND (reference sequence). V is TRBV19 and J is TRBJ2-2; 8 bases align to TRBD2. This clonotype was obtained from a human donor in good health. What was sequenced was naive CD4+ T cells sorted from blood. The CDR3 sequence is CASSPSGGLTGELFF. DNA for the CDR3: TGTGCCAGTAGTCCCTCGGGAGGGCTAACCGGGGAGCTGTTTTTT.